Here is one T cell receptor (beta chain) with its context. Under the authors' procedure: How many nucleated cells were present was estimated from reference gene primer amplification. Here immunoSEQ multiplex PCR was the method, and the copy in TCRdb shows in-frame clones only, minus some. V and J calls plus clone size are reproduced from that table; the DNA served to infer D and trimming. The table lists about 240,000 clones, roughly 90% of them singletons. The length of the CDR3 is 16 residues. The ends were cut back, 3 bases at V and 1 base at J, with 16 bases in the middle. The germline CDR1 and CDR2 sequences are SGHRS and YFSETQ. This sample stems from a study of blood T cell repertoires in COVID-19. Study-level information: Samples of COVID-19 (acute and convalescent) were obtained from the United States, Italy and Spain. PBMCs, B-cell-depleted T cells, or T cells provided the cDNA or gDNA that made up the material.

This clonotype was sampled from a man in his 60s with acute or convalescent COVID-19. The gene calls are TRBV5-1 and TRBJ1-1; D is possibly TRBD1 (6 bases). The sample consisted of peripheral blood. The CDR3 here is CASSYPTTGPNTEAFF. Written as DNA, the CDR3 is TGCGCCAGCAGCTACCCCACGACAGGCCCGAACACTGAAGCTTTCTTT.